Listed below are T cell receptor beta chains from one sample, sequenced in a study of shared clonotypes between healthy human individuals. TCRdb's copy holds only in-frame clones and misses some; the assay was immunoSEQ multiplex PCR. This sample has 2 million to 2.5 million clones, with about 95% found just once. The specimen was naive CD4+ T cells sorted from blood. These receptors were collected from a young man in good health. The CDR3 runs from the conserved cysteine through the conserved F or W. Fields, in order: CDR3 protein, CDR3 DNA, D gene, V gene, clone size, J gene. D genes are given only for firm matches. Expanded clones get a size class; other rows say once, few or many, or leave the size out.

CDR3: CASSLVQVDREQFF
DNA: TGTGCCAGCAGCTTAGTCCAGGTGGATCGCGAGCAGTTCTTC
D: NA
V: TRBV7-2
size: NA
J: TRBJ2-1

CDR3: CASSANWAGGGEQFF
DNA: TGTGCCAGCAGTGCAAACTGGGCAGGGGGCGGTGAGCAGTTCTTC
D: TRBD1
V: TRBV27
size: NA
J: TRBJ2-1

CDR3: CASSLGQGPYGYTF
DNA: TGTGCCAGCAGTTTGGGACAGGGTCCATATGGCTACACCTTC
D: TRBD1
V: TRBV5-6
size: NA
J: TRBJ1-2

CDR3: CASSPTGRGKNIQYF
DNA: TGTGCCAGCAGCCCGACAGGGAGGGGCAAAAACATTCAGTACTTC
D: NA
V: TRBV13
size: NA
J: TRBJ2-4

CDR3: CASSFLGQGERYEQYF
DNA: TGTGCCAGCAGCTTTCTCGGACAGGGGGAACGCTACGAGCAGTACTTC
D: TRBD1
V: TRBV5-4
size: NA
J: TRBJ2-7

CDR3: CASSSQGSGGNYGYTF
DNA: TGCGCCAGCAGCTCGCAGGGATCTGGGGGTAACTATGGCTACACCTTC
D: NA
V: TRBV5-1
size: NA
J: TRBJ1-2

CDR3: CAWRLAGTSYNEQFF
DNA: TGTGCCTGGAGGCTAGCGGGGACCTCCTACAATGAGCAGTTCTTC
D: TRBD2
V: TRBV30
size: NA
J: TRBJ2-1

CDR3: CASSDWTGSEGGYTF
DNA: TGTGCCAGCAGTGACTGGACAGGGTCGGAGGGGGGCTACACCTTC
D: TRBD1
V: TRBV25-1
size: NA
J: TRBJ1-2

CDR3: CASSSGGTEAFF
DNA: TGTGCCAGCAGTTCAGGGGGCACTGAAGCTTTCTTT
D: TRBD1
V: TRBV28
size: NA
J: TRBJ1-1

CDR3: CASSQGVTGGGSLYEQYF
DNA: TGCGCCAGCAGCCAAGGGGTCACCGGTGGCGGGAGTCTGTACGAGCAGTACTTC
D: TRBD2
V: TRBV4-1
size: NA
J: TRBJ2-7

CDR3: CAWSVDRDGEETQYF
DNA: TGTGCCTGGAGTGTAGACAGGGATGGTGAAGAGACCCAGTACTTC
D: TRBD1
V: TRBV30
size: few
J: TRBJ2-5

CDR3: CSLKTGVDYGYTF
DNA: TGCAGCCTAAAAACAGGGGTGGACTATGGCTACACCTTC
D: TRBD1
V: TRBV29-1
size: NA
J: TRBJ1-2

CDR3: CASSQVPGGPNEKLFF
DNA: TGCGCCAGCAGCCAAGTCCCAGGGGGACCTAATGAAAAACTGTTTTTT
D: TRBD1
V: TRBV4-3
size: NA
J: TRBJ1-4

CDR3: CASSLVAQGTRNEQFF
DNA: TGCGCCAGCAGCTTGGTCGCACAGGGTACTCGGAATGAGCAGTTCTTC
D: NA
V: TRBV5-1
size: once
J: TRBJ2-1

CDR3: CAISRGMETQYF
DNA: TGTGCCATCAGCAGGGGCATGGAGACCCAGTACTTC
D: NA
V: TRBV10-3
size: NA
J: TRBJ2-5

CDR3: CAVSKDEQYF
DNA: TGTGCCGTCTCGAAGGACGAGCAGTACTTC
D: NA
V: TRBV2
size: NA
J: TRBJ2-7

CDR3: CASSLSGRRSVEQYF
DNA: TGTGCCAGCAGTTTATCGGGCAGGAGATCGGTCGAGCAGTACTTC
D: NA
V: TRBV27
size: NA
J: TRBJ2-7

CDR3: CASRLGQGVGYTF
DNA: TGTGCCAGCAGACTAGGACAGGGGGTGGGCTACACCTTC
D: TRBD1
V: TRBV6-5
size: NA
J: TRBJ1-2

CDR3: CASSPGETQYF
DNA: TGTGCCAGCAGCCCAGGGGAGACCCAGTACTTC
D: NA
V: TRBV7-2
size: NA
J: TRBJ2-5

CDR3: CASRTGTGEGYTF
DNA: TGCGCCAGCAGAACCGGGACAGGGGAAGGCTACACCTTC
D: TRBD1
V: TRBV5-1
size: NA
J: TRBJ1-2

CDR3: CASSASGYAGGPTDTQYF
DNA: TGTGCCAGCAGCGCGAGTGGTTACGCGGGGGGGCCCACAGATACGCAGTATTTT
D: TRBD2
V: TRBV9
size: NA
J: TRBJ2-3

CDR3: CASSSAGTAGEQYF
DNA: TGTGCCAGCAGTTCGGCCGGGACAGCGGGCGAGCAGTACTTC
D: NA
V: TRBV5-4
size: NA
J: TRBJ2-7

CDR3: CASSPINQETQYF
DNA: TGTGCCAGCAGTCCAATAAACCAAGAGACCCAGTACTTC
D: NA
V: TRBV6-6
size: NA
J: TRBJ2-5

CDR3: CASSLAREVETQYF
DNA: TGCGCCAGCAGCTTGGCGAGGGAAGTTGAGACCCAGTACTTC
D: NA
V: TRBV5-1
size: NA
J: TRBJ2-5

CDR3: CASSLYGQGEEQYF
DNA: TGTGCCAGCAGTTTATACGGGCAGGGAGAGGAGCAGTACTTC
D: NA
V: TRBV27
size: NA
J: TRBJ2-7

CDR3: CASSLRQENYGYTF
DNA: TGTGCCAGCAGCTTACGACAGGAAAACTATGGCTACACCTTC
D: NA
V: TRBV7-9
size: NA
J: TRBJ1-2

CDR3: CASSSRAGGYGYTF
DNA: TGTGCCAGCAGTTCGCGGGCTGGTGGCTATGGCTACACCTTC
D: NA
V: TRBV6-5
size: NA
J: TRBJ1-2

CDR3: CASSFQGRSYNEQFF
DNA: TGTGCCAGCAGCTTCCAGGGGCGCTCCTACAATGAGCAGTTCTTC
D: NA
V: TRBV7-2
size: NA
J: TRBJ2-1

CDR3: CASSVAPTGSYNEQFF
DNA: TGTGCCAGCAGCGTAGCTCCGACAGGGTCTTACAATGAGCAGTTCTTC
D: TRBD1
V: TRBV9
size: NA
J: TRBJ2-1

CDR3: CSVDSHNEQFF
DNA: TGCAGCGTTGACAGCCACAATGAGCAGTTCTTC
D: NA
V: TRBV29-1
size: NA
J: TRBJ2-1

CDR3: CASSQVGVTRLGTSYEQYF
DNA: TGCGCCAGCAGCCAAGTTGGGGTGACTAGGCTCGGGACTAGCTACGAGCAGTACTTC
D: TRBD2
V: TRBV4-3
size: NA
J: TRBJ2-7

CDR3: CASSRDRGIDEQYF
DNA: TGTGCCAGCTCAAGGGACAGGGGTATCGACGAGCAGTACTTC
D: TRBD1
V: TRBV18
size: NA
J: TRBJ2-7

CDR3: CASGKGGTDTQYF
DNA: TGTGCCAGCGGGAAAGGCGGCACAGATACGCAGTATTTT
D: NA
V: TRBV5-4
size: NA
J: TRBJ2-3

CDR3: CASSPPEGKLFF
DNA: TGTGCCAGCAGTCCCCCGGAGGGGAAACTGTTTTTT
D: NA
V: TRBV6-6
size: NA
J: TRBJ1-4

CDR3: CASSIGTPGDEQYF
DNA: TGTGCCAGTAGTATCGGGACGCCGGGCGACGAGCAGTACTTC
D: NA
V: TRBV19
size: NA
J: TRBJ2-7

CDR3: CSVGGGAADTQYF
DNA: TGCAGCGTTGGCGGAGGGGCGGCAGATACGCAGTATTTT
D: NA
V: TRBV29-1
size: NA
J: TRBJ2-3

CDR3: CASSPTSSGTGYYEQYF
DNA: TGTGCCAGCAGCCCCACCTCTTCCGGGACAGGATACTACGAGCAGTACTTC
D: TRBD1
V: TRBV5-4
size: NA
J: TRBJ2-7

CDR3: CASRLGGQPQHF
DNA: TGTGCCAGCAGGCTAGGGGGCCAGCCCCAGCATTTT
D: TRBD1
V: TRBV28
size: NA
J: TRBJ1-5

CDR3: CASSLLLDRGQGDTQYF
DNA: TGTGCCAGCAGCTTACTCCTAGACAGGGGGCAAGGGGATACGCAGTATTTT
D: TRBD1
V: TRBV11-2
size: NA
J: TRBJ2-3

CDR3: CASSHPRGLAIHEQYF
DNA: TGTGCCAGCAGTCACCCCCGCGGCCTCGCTATCCACGAGCAGTACTTC
D: NA
V: TRBV9
size: NA
J: TRBJ2-7

CDR3: CASSRTGIMNTEAFF
DNA: TGCGCCAGCAGTCGGACAGGGATCATGAACACTGAAGCTTTCTTT
D: TRBD1
V: TRBV10-1
size: NA
J: TRBJ1-1

CDR3: CASSSGLQETQYF
DNA: TGTGCTAGCAGCTCCGGGCTACAAGAGACCCAGTACTTC
D: NA
V: TRBV7-7
size: once
J: TRBJ2-5

CDR3: CASSPDRAYNSPLHF
DNA: TGTGCCAGCAGCCCGGACAGGGCCTATAATTCACCCCTCCACTTT
D: TRBD1
V: TRBV27
size: NA
J: TRBJ1-6